This TCR beta chain originates from a study of blood T cell repertoires in COVID-19. Study overall: From T cells, B-cell-depleted T cells, or PBMCs came the material, which was cDNA or gDNA.

In the source study's methods: Nucleated cell number was recorded as an estimate derived from reference gene primer amplification. This table comes from immunoSEQ multiplex PCR, and its TCRdb copy is limited to in-frame clones, with some not included. That table is the source of V, J and clone size, and D and trimming were worked out from the DNA. The sample consists of under 350,000 clones, around 86% of them appearing once. Allocation to cohorts depended on clinical history reported by the participants. The ends were cut back, 3 bases at V and 5 bases at J, with 10 bases in the middle. CDR1 is SGHNT and CDR2 is YENEEA in the germline V gene. The CDR3 runs 13 residues.

This clonotype was sampled from a man aged 30 to 45 who had recovered from COVID-19. The chain links TRBV11-3 to TRBJ1-2; possible D gene TRBD1, 6 bases. The source material was PBMCs or T cells enriched from blood (not recorded which). The CDR3 spells CASSLRGGYGYTF. For the CDR3, the DNA is TGTGCCAGCAGCTTGAGAGGGGGTTATGGCTACACCTTC.